A single sample is the source of the 21 T cell receptor beta chains below, sequenced in a study of shared clonotypes between healthy human individuals. The data were produced by immunoSEQ multiplex PCR, yet TCRdb's version contains in-frame clones alone and is incomplete. Of around 2,000,000 clones detected, 85% to 95% appear once; the ten largest clones hold around 1.7%. Naive CD8 cells, CD45RO-negative and positively selected for CCR7, excluded terminally differentiated effector memory CD45RA+ cells. The sequencing input was naive CD8+ T cells from PBMCs. The receptors were sampled from a man between 18 and 35 years old in good health. Some clones in this sample may be carry-over from other donors' samples.

The chain recombines TRBV30 with TRBJ2-2, with D possibly being TRBD1 (5 bases). Germline V gives CDR1 GTSNPN, CDR2 SVGIG (reference sequence). V was pared by 5 bases and J by 6 bases, with 10 bases between. The CDR3 consists of 12 residues. Here the CDR3 reads CAWALGAGELFF. CDR3 DNA sequence: TGTGCCTGGGCGTTAGGGGCCGGGGAGCTGTTTTTT. Variable domain in full (rest from reference TRBV30 and TRBJ2-2): SQTIHQWPATLVQPVGSPLSLECTVEGTSNPNLYWYRQAAGRGLQLLFYSVGIGQISSEVPQNLSASRPQDRQFILSSKKLLLSDSGFYLCAWALGAGELFFGEGSRLTVL.

The chain links TRBV5-6 to TRBJ2-7; TRBD2 matches at 8 bases. V shed 5 bases, J shed 2 bases, and the junction held 6 bases outside the gene matches. CDR3 size: 14 residues. Per the germline V gene, CDR1 is SGHDT and CDR2 is YYEEEE. CDR3 sequence: CASRNAGGPYEQYF. CDR3 nucleotide sequence: TGTGCCAGCAGAAACGCGGGAGGACCCTACGAGCAGTACTTC.

This sequence joins TRBV12-5 and TRBJ2-3; 9 bases are shared with TRBD1. Germline V gene data show CDR1 as LGHNT and CDR2 as FRNRAP. The CDR3 is 17 amino acids. V gave up 2 bases and J gave up 8 bases; unmatched junction bases: 14. This CDR3 is CASGLYPPGQGPGTQYF. DNA for the CDR3: TGTGCTAGTGGTTTGTACCCCCCGGGACAGGGACCAGGTACGCAGTATTTT.

In regard to this clone: The sample has other DNA sequences that encode this CDR3 too. V gene TRBV28 combines with J gene TRBJ1-1; tentatively, D is TRBD1 (5 bases). From germline, CDR1 is MDHEN and CDR2 SYDVKM. V lost 7 bases and J lost 2, with 8 bases in between. CDR3 length: 12 amino acids. The CDR3 is CASNQGNTEAFF. The CDR3, as DNA: TGTGCCAGCAATCAGGGCAACACTGAAGCTTTCTTT.

The rearrangement joins TRBV4-1 to TRBJ2-7; TRBD2 might be the D (6 bases). The CDR3 has 14 residues. Germline CDR1 reads MGHRA; CDR2 reads YSYEKL. Trimming removed 4 bases from V and 2 bases from J, with 12 bases in between. CDR3 nucleotide sequence: TGCGCCAGCAGCCCCACTCCGGGAGCCTACGAGCAGTACTTC. It translates to CASSPTPGAYEQYF.

The chain joins TRBV6-5 to TRBJ2-1, with D possibly TRBD2 on 5 matching bases. Germline CDR1 is MNHEY and CDR2 is SVGAGI. V lost 0 bases to trimming and J lost 9 bases, with 12 bases between them. There are 14 residues in the CDR3. CDR3 nucleotide sequence: TGTGCCAGCAGTTACTCCGAGGGCCCGAGTGAGCAGTTCTTC. It encodes CASSYSEGPSEQFF.

The V gene is TRBV19, the J gene TRBJ1-2, with unresolved D. The CDR3 runs 14 residues. V was shortened by 1 base and J by 0 bases, with 6 bases between the two germline ends. Germline assignment: CDR1 LNHDA and CDR2 SQIVND (reference sequence). CDR3 region: CASSIVKSNYGYTF. In DNA, the CDR3 is TGTGCCAGTAGTATAGTGAAGTCTAACTATGGCTACACCTTC.

The chain combines TRBV28 with TRBJ2-2; D possibly corresponds to TRBD1 (5 bases). Germline CDR1 is MDHEN and CDR2 is SYDVKM. The V and J ends lost 1 base and 3 bases respectively, with 9 bases between them. The CDR3 totals 15 residues. The CDR3 DNA sequence: TGTGCCAGCAGTTTATTTCCCAGGGACACCGGGGAGCTGTTTTTT. This codes for CASSLFPRDTGELFF.

About this clone: Other DNA sequences in this specimen translate into the identical CDR3. The chain is built from TRBV15 and TRBJ2-7; D gene ambiguous. Germline assignment: CDR1 LNHNV and CDR2 YYDKDF (reference sequence). Trimming removed 1 base at V and 3 bases at J, with 7 bases between. This CDR3 has 13 amino acids. CDR3 region: CATSRGGSYEQYF. CDR3 in DNA: TGTGCCACCAGCAGAGGGGGAAGCTACGAGCAGTACTTC.

The chain carries TRBV10-2 and TRBJ1-1; D unclear. Trimming took 1 base from V and 1 from J, leaving 16 bases between them. The CDR3 length is 17 residues. Germline V gives CDR1 WSHSY, CDR2 SAAADI. CDR3 coding DNA: TGCGCCAGCAGTGAGTTCCCCCTTTCCTGGGCGAACACTGAAGCTTTCTTT. Translated, it gives CASSEFPLSWANTEAFF.

The chain joins TRBV4-1 to TRBJ1-2; D may be TRBD1 (5 bases). There are 15 residues in the CDR3. The germline V gene has CDR1 MGHRA and CDR2 YSYEKL. V was shortened by 1 base and J by 2 bases, with 11 bases between the two germline ends. CDR3 nucleotide sequence: TGCGCCAGCAGCCAAGCCACAGGAGCGAACTATGGCTACACCTTC. It yields the protein CASSQATGANYGYTF.

A word on this clone: Other DNA sequences of this sample code for an identical CDR3. The rearrangement joins TRBV6-5 to TRBJ1-1; D gene ambiguous. V gave up 0 bases and J gave up 1 base, with 9 bases separating them. The V gene's germline CDR1 is MNHEY and CDR2 SVGAGI. The length of the CDR3 is 15 residues. The CDR3 DNA reads TGTGCCAGCAGTTACTCACGGGGAGCGAACACTGAAGCTTTCTTT. Translation gives CASSYSRGANTEAFF.

The chain has TRBV27 and TRBJ1-2; D possibly corresponds to TRBD1 (5 bases). The CDR3 is 17 amino acids. CDR1 and CDR2 (germline): MNHEY, SMNVEV (reference sequence). V was trimmed by 3 bases and J by 3 bases, leaving 20 bases between them. CDR3 sequence reads: CASSLLGQAHGDYGYTF. As DNA, the CDR3 is TGTGCCAGCAGTTTGCTGGGGCAGGCACACGGGGACTATGGCTACACCTTC.

The V and J genes are TRBV5-1 and TRBJ2-2; D is unresolved. The CDR3 sequence is 12 residues long. The V end was cut by 4 bases, the J end by 8 bases, with 9 bases between. Germline V gene data show CDR1 as SGHRS and CDR2 as YFSETQ. CDR3 region: CASSPPQGELFF. The DNA for the CDR3 is TGCGCCAGCAGCCCTCCCCAGGGGGAGCTGTTTTTT.

The chain couples TRBV2 to TRBJ1-2, with 8 bases identical to TRBD1. Germline CDR1 is SNHLY and CDR2 is FYNNEI. The J segment lost 5 bases and the V segment lost 1 base, leaving 6 bases of the junction unmatched. This CDR3 has 15 residues. CDR3 amino acids: CASSEGTGIGYGYTF. DNA of the CDR3: TGTGCCAGCAGTGAAGGGACAGGGATTGGATATGGCTACACCTTC.

V gene TRBV6-1 combines with J gene TRBJ1-2; no clear D. The germline V gene has CDR1 MNHNS and CDR2 SASEGT. The CDR3 length is 11 residues. The V gene lost 10 bases and the J gene lost 1 base, with 7 bases spanning the gap. CDR3 bases: TGTGCCAAGTATTATAACTATGGCTACACCTTC. It translates to CAKYYNYGYTF.

This clone is a singleton in its sample. The CDR3 DNA follows: TGTGCCAGCAGCTTAAGAACGACTCCCTCCTACGAGCAGTACTTC. Translation gives CASSLRTTPSYEQYF. This chain connects TRBV7-2 to TRBJ2-7; D ambiguous. The V end was cut by 2 bases, the J end by 0 bases, with 11 bases between. Germline values: CDR1 SGHTA, CDR2 FQGNSA. The CDR3 contains 15 residues.

Here the CDR3 reads CASSFLGTDDSPLHF. CDR3 sequence (DNA): TGTGCCAGCAGTTTTTTAGGGACAGACGATTCACCCCTCCACTTT. The V and J genes are TRBV28 and TRBJ1-6; TRBD1 matches 7 bases. The CDR3 contains 15 residues. With V trimmed by 3 bases and J by 8 bases, 7 bases remained unmatched. Germline lookup yields CDR1 MDHEN and CDR2 SYDVKM.

Of note for this clone: One junction end disagrees with the germline gene, perhaps due to a read error. The rearrangement joins TRBV2 to TRBJ2-7, with 11 bases that match TRBD2. CDR3 size: 15 residues. Germline-derived CDR1 and CDR2 are SNHLY and FYNNEI. CDR3 coding DNA: TGTGCCAGCAGGGAAGGACTAGCGGGCTCCTACGAGCAGTACTTC. As protein: CASREGLAGSYEQYF. Using reference TRBV2 and TRBJ2-7 for the parts outside the CDR3, the full variable domain is EPEVTQTPSHQVTQMGQEVILRCVPISNHLYFYWYRQILGQKVEFLVSFYNNEISEKSEIFDDQFSVERPDGSNFTLKIRSTKLEDSAMYFCASREGLAGSYEQYFGPGTRLTVT.

The chain links TRBV4-1 to TRBJ2-5; 12 nucleotides align to TRBD2. There are 15 residues in the CDR3. The germline V gene has CDR1 MGHRA and CDR2 YSYEKL. Trimming at V came to 5 bases and at J to 5 bases, leaving 6 bases not matched to a gene. The CDR3 DNA reads TGCGCCAGCAGCAAACGACTAGCGGGAGACGAGACCCAGTACTTC. Translation gives CASSKRLAGDETQYF.

V usage is TRBV30 and J usage is TRBJ2-3; possibly TRBD2 for D (5 bases). From germline, CDR1 is GTSNPN and CDR2 SVGIG (reference sequence). The CDR3 has 15 amino acids. Trimming took off 1 base at V and 2 bases at J, with 13 bases between the two ends. DNA of the CDR3: TGTGCCTGGAGTGCCACGGGGAGACACACAGATACGCAGTATTTT. Its translation: CAWSATGRHTDTQYF.